One sample yielded the 14 T cell receptor beta chains listed below, sequenced in a study of blood T cell repertoires in COVID-19. TCRdb's table, derived via immunoSEQ multiplex PCR, lists solely in-frame clones and lacks some. The sample shows around 130,000 clones, approximately 85% of them seen only once. The sample taken for sequencing was peripheral blood. The receptor set was obtained from a human donor in a cohort sampled during active COVID-19.

This rearrangement joins TRBV12-5 to TRBJ2-3, with TRBD2 identical over 10 bases. CDR1 is LGHNT, CDR2 FRNRAP, per germline. With 7 bases clipped from V and 5 bases from J, the junction kept 6 bases outside the gene matches. There are 14 residues in the CDR3. The CDR3 sequence: CASVIAGGIDTQYF. The CDR3, as DNA: TGTGCTAGTGTTATAGCGGGGGGCATAGATACGCAGTATTTT.

CDR3 in amino acids: CASSAVRQATNEQFF. The CDR3 nucleotides are TGTGCCAGCAGCGCGGTCAGACAGGCGACTAATGAGCAGTTCTTC. The chain is built from TRBV7-2 and TRBJ2-1; a weak D match, TRBD1 (6 bases). Trimming took off 5 bases at V and 7 bases at J, with 18 bases between the two ends. The CDR3 sequence is 15 residues long. Germline V gives CDR1 SGHTA, CDR2 FQGNSA.

In nucleotides, the CDR3 is TGTGCCAGCAGTTACCTTCAGGGGGCGAATGGCTACACCTTC. Its translation is CASSYLQGANGYTF. This chain connects TRBV6-2 or TRBV6-3 to TRBJ1-2, with TRBD1 identical over 8 bases. CDR3 length: 14 residues. V was clipped by 2 bases and J by 6 bases; unmatched bases: 5. In germline, CDR1 is MNHEY, CDR2 SVGEGT.

This sequence joins TRBV7-9 and TRBJ2-3; the D gene is possibly TRBD2 (5 bases). Germline V CDR1 and CDR2: SEHNR, FQNEAQ (reference sequence). The germline V and J ends were trimmed by 2 bases and 4 bases, with 16 bases remaining between them. The CDR3 is 16 residues long. The CDR3 here is CASSLISGVGSDTQYF. The CDR3 DNA follows: TGTGCCAGCAGCTTAATCAGCGGAGTAGGGTCAGATACGCAGTATTTT.

This sequence joins TRBV30 and TRBJ1-1; perhaps TRBD1 as D (5 bases). CDR1 and CDR2 (germline): GTSNPN, SVGIG (reference sequence). The V end lost 0 bases, the J end lost 4 bases, and 12 bases lay between the germline ends. The CDR3 length is 14 residues. This CDR3 is CAWSVGGEGTEAFF. CDR3 bases: TGTGCCTGGAGTGTGGGGGGAGAGGGCACTGAAGCTTTCTTT. The whole variable domain, filled in from reference TRBV30 and TRBJ1-1, reads SQTIHQWPATLVQPVGSPLSLECTVEGTSNPNLYWYRQAAGRGLQLLFYSVGIGQISSEVPQNLSASRPQDRQFILSSKKLLLSDSGFYLCAWSVGGEGTEAFFGQGTRLTVV.

This rearrangement joins TRBV11-2 to TRBJ1-1; tentative D call: TRBD1 (6 bases). CDR1 is SGHAT and CDR2 is FQNNGV in the germline V gene. The V end lost 6 bases, the J end lost 10 bases, and 15 bases lay between the germline ends. The CDR3 runs 12 residues. The CDR3 DNA reads as TGTGCCAGCAGACCACAGGGAAGGGGAGCTTTCTTT. This encodes CASRPQGRGAFF.

This rearrangement joins TRBV10-3 to TRBJ2-1, with 7 bases fitting TRBD2. Trimming cost V 4 bases and J 14 bases; bases outside gene matches: 5. The V gene's germline CDR1 is ENHRY and CDR2 SYGVKD. The CDR3 runs 11 residues. The chain's CDR3 is CAISGGGTEFF. Here the CDR3 DNA reads TGTGCCATCAGTGGGGGAGGGACGGAGTTCTTC.

The V gene is TRBV19, the J gene TRBJ1-1; 7 nucleotides match TRBD1. Germline V lookup: CDR1 LNHDA, CDR2 SQIVND (reference sequence). The CDR3 has 14 residues. V dropped 5 bases and J dropped 5; count of bases not matched to a gene: 8. The CDR3 sequence is CASSSTGLGTEAFF. In DNA, the CDR3 is TGTGCCAGTAGTTCGACAGGGTTAGGGACTGAAGCTTTCTTT.

This clone was counted only a few times. The chain recombines TRBV3-1 (or the pseudogene TRBV3-2) with TRBJ2-5; 9 nucleotides align to TRBD2. V lost 1 base to trimming and J lost 5 bases; unmatched junction nucleotides: 11. CDR3 size: 17 residues. Germline V lookup: CDR1 LGHDT, CDR2 YNNKEL (reference sequence). The CDR3 nucleotides are TGTGCCAGCAGCCAAGTTCGTACCAGCGGGGGGACGGAGACCCAGTACTTC. It codes for CASSQVRTSGGTETQYF.

The CDR3 loop reads CASSDQGEGYTF. The CDR3 DNA sequence: TGCGCCAGCAGCGACCAGGGGGAGGGCTACACCTTC. This chain connects TRBV5-1 to TRBJ1-2, with TRBD1 identical over 7 bases. Per the germline V gene, CDR1 is SGHRS and CDR2 is YFSETQ. Trimming cost V 4 bases and J 8 bases; bases outside gene matches: 5. This CDR3 is 12 amino acids long.

This clone was seen only a few times. This chain joins TRBV2 and TRBJ1-5; 8 positions match TRBD1. Germline V gives CDR1 SNHLY, CDR2 FYNNEI. The V gene end was trimmed by 4 bases and the J gene end by 1 base; junction bases not matched to a gene: 6. This CDR3 is 16 amino acids long. The DNA for the CDR3 is TGTGCCAGCAGTGGGGATTGGACAGGGAGCAATCAGCCCCAGCATTTT. Translation gives CASSGDWTGSNQPQHF.

This chain uses TRBV18 with TRBJ2-7; possibly TRBD2 for D (6 bases). The CDR3 is made up of 14 amino acids. The V gene's germline CDR1 is KGHSH and CDR2 LQKENI. Trimming cost V 6 bases and J 5 bases, with 17 bases left between them. The CDR3 here is CASSPQASADEQYV. CDR3 coding DNA: TGTGCCAGCTCGCCCCAGGCTAGCGCAGACGAGCAGTACGTC.

The gene calls are TRBV30 and TRBJ1-6, with D uncertain. Per the germline V gene, CDR1 is GTSNPN and CDR2 is SVGIG (reference sequence). The V gene lost 3 bases and the J gene lost 1 base, with 10 bases spanning the gap. The CDR3 sequence is 15 residues long. The CDR3 DNA is TGTGCCTGGAGGAAGGTGGAGTCCTATAATTCACCCCTCCACTTT. It translates to CAWRKVESYNSPLHF. The whole variable domain, remainder taken from reference TRBV30 and TRBJ1-6, is SQTIHQWPATLVQPVGSPLSLECTVEGTSNPNLYWYRQAAGRGLQLLFYSVGIGQISSEVPQNLSASRPQDRQFILSSKKLLLSDSGFYLCAWRKVESYNSPLHFGNGTRLTVT.

This rearrangement joins TRBV7-8 to TRBJ2-1; weak D call: TRBD2 (5 bases). Trimming left V 5 bases short and J 2 bases short, with 16 bases between. CDR3 size: 16 residues. The germline V gene has CDR1 SGHVS and CDR2 FQNEAQ. The CDR3 is CASSAGKRAAYNEQFF. CDR3 in DNA: TGTGCCAGCAGCGCCGGAAAGAGGGCTGCCTACAATGAGCAGTTCTTC.